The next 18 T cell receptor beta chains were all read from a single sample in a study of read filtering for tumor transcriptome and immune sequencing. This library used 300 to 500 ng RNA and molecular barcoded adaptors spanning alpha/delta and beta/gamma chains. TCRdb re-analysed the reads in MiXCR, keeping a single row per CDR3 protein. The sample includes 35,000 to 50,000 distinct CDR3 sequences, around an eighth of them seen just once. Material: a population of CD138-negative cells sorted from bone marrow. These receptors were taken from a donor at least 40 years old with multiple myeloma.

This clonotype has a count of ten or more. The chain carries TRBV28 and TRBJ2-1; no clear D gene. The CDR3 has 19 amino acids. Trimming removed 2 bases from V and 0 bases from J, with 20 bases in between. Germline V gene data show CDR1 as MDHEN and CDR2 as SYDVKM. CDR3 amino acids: CASSLTAFRRASSYNEQFF. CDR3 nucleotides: TGTGCCAGCAGTTTAACCGCCTTTCGACGCGCCAGCTCCTACAATGAGCAGTTCTTC.

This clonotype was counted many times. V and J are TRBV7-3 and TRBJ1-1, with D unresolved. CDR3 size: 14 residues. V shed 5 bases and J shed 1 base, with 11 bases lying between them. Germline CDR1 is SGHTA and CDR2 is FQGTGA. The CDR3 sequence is CASSPWGGNTEAFF. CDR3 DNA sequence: TGTGCCAGCAGCCCGTGGGGTGGGAACACTGAAGCTTTCTTT.

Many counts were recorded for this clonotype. The CDR3 here is CASSEYGGSEKAQYF. The CDR3 bases are TGTGCCAGCAGTGAATATGGGGGGTCTGAGAAAGCCCAGTACTTC. The chain links TRBV25-1 to TRBJ2-5; possible D gene TRBD2, 6 bases. Trimming shortened V by 0 bases and J by 9 bases, and 17 bases separated the two germline ends. The CDR3 sequence is 15 residues long. Germline V gene lookup returns CDR1 MGHDK and CDR2 SYGVNS. The full variable domain, completed using reference TRBV25-1 and TRBJ2-5, is EADIYQTPRYLVIGTGKKITLECSQTMGHDKMYWYQQDPGMELHLIHYSYGVNSTEKGDLSSESTVSRIRTEHFPLTLESARPSHTSQYLCASSEYGGSEKAQYFGPGTRLLVL.

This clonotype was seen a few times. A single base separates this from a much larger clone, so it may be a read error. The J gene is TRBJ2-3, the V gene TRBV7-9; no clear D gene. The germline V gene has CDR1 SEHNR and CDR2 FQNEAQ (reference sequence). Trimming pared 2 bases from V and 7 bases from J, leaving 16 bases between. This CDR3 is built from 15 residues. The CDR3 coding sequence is TGTGCCAGCAGCTTACCGATAGGAGAACGCTATACGCAGTATTTT. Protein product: CASSLPIGERYTQYF.

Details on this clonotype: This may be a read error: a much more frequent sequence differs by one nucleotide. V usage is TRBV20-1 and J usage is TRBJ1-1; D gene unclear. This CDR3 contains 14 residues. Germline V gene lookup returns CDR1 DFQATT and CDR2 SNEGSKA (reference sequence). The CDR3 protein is CSARDFQADTEVFF. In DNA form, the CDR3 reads TGCAGTGCTAGAGATTTTCAGGCAGACACTGAAGTTTTCTTT.

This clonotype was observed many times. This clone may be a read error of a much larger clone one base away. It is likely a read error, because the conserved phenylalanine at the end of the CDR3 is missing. The CDR3 spells CASSPRLTNTEAFL. DNA for the CDR3: TGTGCCAGCAGTCCCCGGTTGACGAACACTGAAGCTTTCTTA. This chain connects TRBV27 to TRBJ1-1; D remains unclear. CDR1 MNHEY and CDR2 SMNVEV come from the germline V gene (reference sequence). Trimming shortened V by 5 bases and J by 1 base, and 11 bases separated the two germline ends. This CDR3 contains 14 residues.

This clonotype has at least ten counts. This CDR3 is CASSLGGTGRQPQHF. CDR3 nucleotides: TGTGCCAGCAGCTTAGGGGGGACAGGGCGTCAGCCCCAGCATTTT. The chain links TRBV7-2 to TRBJ1-5, with 9 bases matching TRBD1. V shed 1 base, J shed 6 bases, and the junction held 4 bases outside the gene matches. The germline CDR1 and CDR2 sequences are SGHTA and FQGNSA. The CDR3 loop spans 15 amino acids.

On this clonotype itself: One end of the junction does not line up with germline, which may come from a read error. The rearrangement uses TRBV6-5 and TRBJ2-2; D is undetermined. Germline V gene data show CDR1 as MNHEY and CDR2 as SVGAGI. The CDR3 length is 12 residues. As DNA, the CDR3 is TGTGCCGGCAGTTGCGATTTCGGGGAGCTGTTTTTT. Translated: CAGSCDFGELFF.

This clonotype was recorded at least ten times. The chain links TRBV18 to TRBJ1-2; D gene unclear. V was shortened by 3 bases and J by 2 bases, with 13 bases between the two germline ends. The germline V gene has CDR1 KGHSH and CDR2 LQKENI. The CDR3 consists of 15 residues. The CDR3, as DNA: TGTGCCAGCTCACCTAAGAGGACGGAGAACTATGGCTACACCTTC. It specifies CASSPKRTENYGYTF.

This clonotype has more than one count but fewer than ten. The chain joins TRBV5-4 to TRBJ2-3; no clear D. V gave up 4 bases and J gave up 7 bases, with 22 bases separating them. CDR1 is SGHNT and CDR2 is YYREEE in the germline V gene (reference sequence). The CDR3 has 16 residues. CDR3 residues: CASSRSENEYFNTQYF. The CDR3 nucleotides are TGTGCCAGCAGCAGATCAGAGAACGAATACTTTAATACGCAGTATTTT.

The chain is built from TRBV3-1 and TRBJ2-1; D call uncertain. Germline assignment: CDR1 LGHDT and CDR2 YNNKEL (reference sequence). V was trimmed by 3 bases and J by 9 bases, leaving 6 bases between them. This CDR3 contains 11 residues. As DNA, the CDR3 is TGTGCCAGCAGCCAGCTGGTTGAGCAGTTCTTC. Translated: CASSQLVEQFF.

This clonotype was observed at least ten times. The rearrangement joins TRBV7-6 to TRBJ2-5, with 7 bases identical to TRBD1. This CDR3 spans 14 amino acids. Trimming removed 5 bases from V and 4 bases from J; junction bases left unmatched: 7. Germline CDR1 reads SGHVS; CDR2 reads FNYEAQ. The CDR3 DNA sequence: TGTGCCAGCAGCACTACAGGGGCGGGAGAGACCCAGTACTTC. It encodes CASSTTGAGETQYF.

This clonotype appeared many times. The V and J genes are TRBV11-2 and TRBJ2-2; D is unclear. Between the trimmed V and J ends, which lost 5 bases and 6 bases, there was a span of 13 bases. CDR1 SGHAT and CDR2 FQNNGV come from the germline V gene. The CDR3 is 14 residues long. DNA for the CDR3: TGTGCCAGCAGCCCCCTGGTCGTGGCCGGGGAGCTGTTTTTT. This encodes CASSPLVVAGELFF.

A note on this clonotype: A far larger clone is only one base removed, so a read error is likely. The CDR3 reads CASSSRTGAIGEPFF. DNA of the CDR3: TGTGCCAGCAGCTCCAGAACCGGGGCGATCGGGGAGCCGTTTTTT. The chain couples TRBV11-3 to TRBJ2-2; D might be TRBD1 or TRBD2, each matching 5 bases. The CDR3 is made up of 15 amino acids. The germline V gene encodes CDR1 SGHNT and CDR2 YENEEA.

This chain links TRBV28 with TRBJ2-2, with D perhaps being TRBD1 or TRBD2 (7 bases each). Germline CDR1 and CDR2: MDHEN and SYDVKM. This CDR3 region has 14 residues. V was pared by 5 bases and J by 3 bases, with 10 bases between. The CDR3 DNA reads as TGTGCCAGCAGTGCAGGGGGGGACACCGGGGAGCTGTTTTTT. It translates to CASSAGGDTGELFF.

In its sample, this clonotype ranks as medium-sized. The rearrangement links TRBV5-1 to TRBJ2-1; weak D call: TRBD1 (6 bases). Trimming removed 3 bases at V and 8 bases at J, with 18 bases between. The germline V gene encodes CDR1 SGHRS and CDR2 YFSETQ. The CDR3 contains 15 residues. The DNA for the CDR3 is TGCGCCAGCAGCTCCCTGGACTCTCCAGGGGATGAGCAGTTCTTC. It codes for CASSSLDSPGDEQFF.

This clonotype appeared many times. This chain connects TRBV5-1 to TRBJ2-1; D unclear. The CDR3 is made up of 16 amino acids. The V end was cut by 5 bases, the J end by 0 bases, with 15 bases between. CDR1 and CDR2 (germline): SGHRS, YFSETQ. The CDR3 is CASSRTVASSYNEQFF. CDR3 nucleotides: TGCGCCAGCAGTCGCACAGTTGCGAGCTCCTACAATGAGCAGTTCTTC. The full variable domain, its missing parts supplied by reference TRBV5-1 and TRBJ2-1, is KAGVTQTPRYLIKTRGQQVTLSCSPISGHRSVSWYQQTPGQGLQFLFEYFSETQRNKGNFPGRFSGRQFSNSRSEMNVSTLELGDSALYLCASSRTVASSYNEQFFGPGTRLTVL.

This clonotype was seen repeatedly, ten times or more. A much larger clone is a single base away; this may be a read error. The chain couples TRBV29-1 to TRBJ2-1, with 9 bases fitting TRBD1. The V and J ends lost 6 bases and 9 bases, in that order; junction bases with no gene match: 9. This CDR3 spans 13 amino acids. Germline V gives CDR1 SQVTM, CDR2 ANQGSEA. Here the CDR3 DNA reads TGCAGCGTCCCCCGGGACAGGGAGCTTGAGCAGTTCTTC. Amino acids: CSVPRDRELEQFF.